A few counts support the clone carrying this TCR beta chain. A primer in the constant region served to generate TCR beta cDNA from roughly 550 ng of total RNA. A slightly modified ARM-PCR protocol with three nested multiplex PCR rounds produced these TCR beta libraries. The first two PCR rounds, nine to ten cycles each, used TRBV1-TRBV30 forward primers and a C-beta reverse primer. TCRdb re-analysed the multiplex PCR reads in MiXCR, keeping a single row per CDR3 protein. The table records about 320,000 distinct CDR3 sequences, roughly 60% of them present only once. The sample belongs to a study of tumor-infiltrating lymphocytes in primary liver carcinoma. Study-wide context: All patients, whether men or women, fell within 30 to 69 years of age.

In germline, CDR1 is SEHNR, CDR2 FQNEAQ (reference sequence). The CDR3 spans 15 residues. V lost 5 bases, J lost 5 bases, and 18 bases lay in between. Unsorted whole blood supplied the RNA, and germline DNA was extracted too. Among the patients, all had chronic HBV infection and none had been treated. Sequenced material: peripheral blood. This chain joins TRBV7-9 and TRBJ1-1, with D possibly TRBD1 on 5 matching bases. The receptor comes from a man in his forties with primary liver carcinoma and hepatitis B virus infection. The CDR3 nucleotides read TGTGCCAGCAGCCCGGGACGGTCGGATGGGACTGAAGCTTTCTTT. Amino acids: CASSPGRSDGTEAFF.